This T cell receptor (beta chain) derives from a study of T cells in Graves' hyperthyroidism and ophthalmopathy. Study findings and constraints: Blood also held most thyroid clonotypes expanded beyond 0.001. Ophthalmopathy was model-predicted a median about 7.1 months pre-onset.

The table lists this clonotype with many counts. Its antigen remains unidentified. Stable Graves' hyperthyroidism denoted no ophthalmopathy progression over 18 months. Hyperthyroidism, newly diagnosed and lasting under 2 months, affected patients aged 18 to 65. Germline V gene data show CDR1 as SNHLY and CDR2 as FYNNEI. The length of the CDR3 is 15 residues. Trimming removed 2 bases from V and 3 bases from J, with 14 bases in between. The TCR beta CDR3 regions underwent amplification using RNA transcripts as the source. Initially, a first-round RT-PCR of the TCR CDR3 employed the HTBI primer set. TCRdb reanalysed the multiplex PCR reads using MiXCR and keeps one entry per CDR3 protein. The top ten hold 14% of the sample, which has about 560,000 distinct CDR3 sequences, 12% to 15% seen once.

Source material: blood. The chain combines TRBV2 with TRBJ2-7; D remains ambiguous. This receptor was identified in a woman aged 40 to 50 with Graves' hyperthyroidism. CDR3 in amino acids: CASSELESRYYEQYF. CDR3 DNA: TGTGCCAGCAGTGAATTGGAGTCCCGATACTACGAGCAGTACTTC.